This T cell receptor (beta chain) came from a study of cytomegalovirus exposure and HLA in healthy donors. CDR1 and CDR2 (germline): LNHDA, SQIVND (reference sequence). V shed 6 bases and J shed 2 bases, with 20 bases lying between them. The CDR3 covers 17 residues. It was with 60 Vbeta and 13 Jbeta primers that the PCR ran. Clones were read by immunoSEQ multiplex PCR, and TCRdb kept only the in-frame ones, dropping some. The top ten hold roughly 1.4% of the sample, which has roughly 150,000 clones, about three quarters seen once. This chain joins TRBV19 and TRBJ1-5, with a tentative D call TRBD1 (5 bases). Material: PBMCs. This receptor was identified in a young man in good health and CMV-seronegative. CDR3 coding DNA: TGTGCCAGTAGCGACACGGTGGGGGGGGGTGGCAATCAGCCCCAGCATTTT. Residues: CASSDTVGGGGNQPQHF.